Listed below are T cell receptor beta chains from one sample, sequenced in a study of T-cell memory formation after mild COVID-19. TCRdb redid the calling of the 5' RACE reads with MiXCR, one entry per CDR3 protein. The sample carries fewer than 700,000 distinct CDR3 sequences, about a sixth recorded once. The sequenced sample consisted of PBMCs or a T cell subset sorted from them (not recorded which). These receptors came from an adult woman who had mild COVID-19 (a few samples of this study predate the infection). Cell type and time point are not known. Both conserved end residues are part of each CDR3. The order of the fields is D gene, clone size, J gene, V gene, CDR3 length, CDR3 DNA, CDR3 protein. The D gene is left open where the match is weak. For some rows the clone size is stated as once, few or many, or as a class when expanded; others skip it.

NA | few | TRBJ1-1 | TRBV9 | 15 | TGTGCCAGCAGCCCAACCTGGGGGGTAGACACTGAAGCTTTCTTT | CASSPTWGVDTEAFF
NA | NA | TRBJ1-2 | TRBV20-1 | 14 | TGCAGTGCTACACTCAGGACAGACCCCCGGGGCTACACCTTC | CSATLRTDPRGYTF
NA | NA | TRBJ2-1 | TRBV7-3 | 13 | TGTGCCAGCAGCTTCCGACCCACCAATGAGCAGTTCTTC | CASSFRPTNEQFF
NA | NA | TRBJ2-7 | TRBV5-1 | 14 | TGCGCCAGCAGCTTGGTTGAGGGATCCTACGAGCAGTACTTC | CASSLVEGSYEQYF
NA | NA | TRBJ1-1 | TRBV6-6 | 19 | TGTGCCAGCCTACATACCCTGGTGGCTAAGGCCGACATGAACACTGAAGCTTTCTTT | CASLHTLVAKADMNTEAFF
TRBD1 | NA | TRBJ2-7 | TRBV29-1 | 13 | TGCAGCGTCTCGGACAGGATAGCTTACGAGCAGTACTTC | CSVSDRIAYEQYF
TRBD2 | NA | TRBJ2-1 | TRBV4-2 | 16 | TGTGCCAGCAGCCCGGGAAGCGGGGGGGTCAACAATGAGCAGTTCTTC | CASSPGSGGVNNEQFF
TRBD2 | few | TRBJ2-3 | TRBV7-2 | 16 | TGTGCCAGCAGCCCTACACTAGCGGGAGTCGCAGATACGCAGTATTTT | CASSPTLAGVADTQYF
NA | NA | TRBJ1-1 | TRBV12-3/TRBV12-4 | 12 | TGTGCCAGCAGTTCGGGAGGGGGTGAAGCTTTCTTT | CASSSGGGEAFF
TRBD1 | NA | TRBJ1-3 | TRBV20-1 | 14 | TGCAGTGCAAAGAGGACAGGTGAAGGGAACACCATATATTTT | CSAKRTGEGNTIYF
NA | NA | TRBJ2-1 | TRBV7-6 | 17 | TGTGCCAGCAGCTTACTTACAGGCCCAAATACCTACAATGAGCAGTTCTTC | CASSLLTGPNTYNEQFF
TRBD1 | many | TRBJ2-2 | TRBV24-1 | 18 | TGTGCCACCAGTGATCTAACTGGACAGGGGGCGAACACCGGGGAGCTGTTTTTT | CATSDLTGQGANTGELFF
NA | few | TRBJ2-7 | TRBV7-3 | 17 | TGTGCCAGCAGCCCCCGCGGAGGATTGGGGCGAACCTACGAGCAGTACTTC | CASSPRGGLGRTYEQYF
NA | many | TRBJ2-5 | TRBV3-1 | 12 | TGTGCCAGCAGCGAGCGGCAAGAGACCCAGTACTTC | CASSERQETQYF
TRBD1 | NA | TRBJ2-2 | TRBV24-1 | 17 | TGTGCCACCAGTGATTTAGGACGGGACAGGGTGTCCGGGGAGCTGTTTTTT | CATSDLGRDRVSGELFF
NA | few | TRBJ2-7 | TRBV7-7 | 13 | TGTGCTAGCAGCTTCGGACCTAGAAACGAGCAGTACTTC | CASSFGPRNEQYF
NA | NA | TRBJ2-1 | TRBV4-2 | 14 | TGTGCCAGCAGCCAAAGGGCATCCTACAATGAGCAGTTCTTC | CASSQRASYNEQFF
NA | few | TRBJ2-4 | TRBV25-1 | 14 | TGTGCCAGCAGTGAACTGGGGGGAAGAAACATTCAGTACTTC | CASSELGGRNIQYF
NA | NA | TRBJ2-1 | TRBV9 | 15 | TGTGCCAGCAGCGTAGAAGGGGGGAGATCCAATGAGCAGTTCTTC | CASSVEGGRSNEQFF
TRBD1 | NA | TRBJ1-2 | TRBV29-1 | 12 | TGCAGCGTTCCCCGACAGGGCCGCGGCTACACCTTC | CSVPRQGRGYTF
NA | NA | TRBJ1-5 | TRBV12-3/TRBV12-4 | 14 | TGTGCCAGCAGTCCCGCGAGAAGCAATCAGCCCCAGCATTTT | CASSPARSNQPQHF
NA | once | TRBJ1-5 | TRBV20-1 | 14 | TGCAGTGCTAGAGCCGGGGGGACCCCAGGGCCCCAGCATTTT | CSARAGGTPGPQHF
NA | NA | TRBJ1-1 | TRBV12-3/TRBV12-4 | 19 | TGTGCCAGCAGTTTGCCGACAGGCGTGCGTGGATATATGAACACTGAAGCTTTCTTT | CASSLPTGVRGYMNTEAFF
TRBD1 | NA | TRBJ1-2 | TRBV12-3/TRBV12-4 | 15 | TGTGCCAGCAGACCCGGGACAGTTAATAACTATGGCTACACCTTC | CASRPGTVNNYGYTF
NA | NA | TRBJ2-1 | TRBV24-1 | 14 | TGTGCCACCAGTGATACTAGCTTTGGCAATGAGCAGTTCTTC | CATSDTSFGNEQFF
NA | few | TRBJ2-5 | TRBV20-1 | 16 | TGCAGTGCTACGCCTGCGGGGCGCACGAGGGTGGAGACCCAGTACTTC | CSATPAGRTRVETQYF
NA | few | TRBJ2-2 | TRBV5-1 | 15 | TGCGCCACCAGGAGAGGGCCCGATGGCACCGGGGAGCTGTTTTTT | CATRRGPDGTGELFF
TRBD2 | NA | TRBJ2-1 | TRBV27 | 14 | TGTGCCAGCATAACTAGCGGGCCATACAATGAGCAGTTCTTC | CASITSGPYNEQFF
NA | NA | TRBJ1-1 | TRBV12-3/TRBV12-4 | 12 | TGTGCCAGCAGTCCCCTGTACACTGAAGCTTTCTTT | CASSPLYTEAFF
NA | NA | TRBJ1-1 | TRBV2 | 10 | TGTGCCAGCAGTTGGAAAGAAGCTTTCTTT | CASSWKEAFF
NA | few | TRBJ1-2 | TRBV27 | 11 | TGTGTCGGTGGAGGGGGTGCCGGCTACACCTTC | CVGGGGAGYTF
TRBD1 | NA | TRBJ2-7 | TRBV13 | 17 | TGTGCCAGCAGCTTGTACTCTTCGGGACAGGGTTTCGACGAGCAGTACTTC | CASSLYSSGQGFDEQYF
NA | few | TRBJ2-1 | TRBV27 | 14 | TGTGCCAGCAGTTTATTTGGGCTGTACAATGAGCAGTTCTTC | CASSLFGLYNEQFF
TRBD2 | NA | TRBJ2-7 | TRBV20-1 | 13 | TGCAGTGCCCCGACTAGCGGCACCTACGAGCAGTACTTC | CSAPTSGTYEQYF
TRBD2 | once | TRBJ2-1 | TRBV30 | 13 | TGTGCCTGGGAGCCCGGGACTAGAAATGAGCAGTTCTTC | CAWEPGTRNEQFF
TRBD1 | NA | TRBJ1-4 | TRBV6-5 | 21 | TGTGCCAGCAGTCACTTTTCCCCGGACAGGGGCCGAAGGTATAAGCCTGAAAAACTGTTTTTT | CASSHFSPDRGRRYKPEKLFF
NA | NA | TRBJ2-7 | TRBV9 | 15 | TGTGCCAGCAGCGTACGACAGGCGCCGGCCTACGAGCAGTACTTC | CASSVRQAPAYEQYF
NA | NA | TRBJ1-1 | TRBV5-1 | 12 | TGCGCCAGCAGTGGGGGGAGCACTGAAGCTTTCTTT | CASSGGSTEAFF
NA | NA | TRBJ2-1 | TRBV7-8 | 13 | TGTGCCAGCAGCACCGGGGGAGGAGATGAGCAGTTCTTC | CASSTGGGDEQFF
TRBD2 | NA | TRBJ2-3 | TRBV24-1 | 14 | TGTGCCACCAGTGACCTAGGACTAGCGGGTACGCAGTATTTT | CATSDLGLAGTQYF